One and the same sample provided the 11 T cell receptor beta chains below, sequenced in a study of neurological immune-mediated disorders. A single record per CDR3 protein comes from TCRdb applying MiXCR to the 5' RACE reads. The data hold about 14,000 distinct CDR3 sequences, with about 13% observed a single time. The sample comprised CD8+ T cells from blood. These TCRs come from a female donor with HTLV-1-associated myelopathy (HAM/TSP).

The sample holds many counts of this clonotype. The chain employs TRBV29-1 and TRBJ2-7, with 8 bases aligning to TRBD1. The CDR3 is 15 amino acids. V was clipped by 5 bases and J by 4 bases; unmatched bases: 13. Germline CDR1 is SQVTM and CDR2 is ANQGSEA. Here the CDR3 DNA reads TGCAGCGTTATCTGGGCGACAGGGGCAATTTACGAGCAGTACTTC. Protein sequence: CSVIWATGAIYEQYF.

This clonotype was recorded at least ten times. The chain couples TRBV20-1 to TRBJ1-2; the D is unclear. V was shortened by 1 base and J by 6 bases, with 6 bases between the two germline ends. The CDR3 has 11 amino acids. In germline, CDR1 is DFQATT, CDR2 SNEGSKA (reference sequence). The CDR3 sequence is CSARALDGYTF. CDR3 DNA sequence: TGCAGTGCTAGAGCGCTAGATGGCTACACCTTC.

This rearrangement joins TRBV7-3 to TRBJ2-7; D might be TRBD2 (7 bases). The CDR3 runs to 13 residues. Trimming left V 2 bases short and J 6 bases short, with 11 bases between. Germline V lookup: CDR1 SGHTA, CDR2 FQGTGA. The CDR3 DNA reads as TGTGCCAGCAGCTTAGGCGGGGGCGGCGAGCAGTACTTC. As protein: CASSLGGGGEQYF. The full variable domain, completed using reference TRBV7-3 and TRBJ2-7, is GAGVSQTPSNKVTEKGKYVELRCDPISGHTALYWYRQSLGQGPEFLIYFQGTGAADDSGLPNDRFFAVRPEGSVSTLKIQRTERGDSAVYLCASSLGGGGEQYFGPGTRLTVT.

This clonotype has ten or more counts. The chain is built from TRBV20-1 and TRBJ2-3, with D maybe TRBD1 (6 bases). Germline values: CDR1 DFQATT, CDR2 SNEGSKA (reference sequence). The length of the CDR3 is 13 residues. In DNA form, the CDR3 reads TGCAGCAGTTTGGGGGCGAGCACAGATACGCAGTATTTT. Translation gives CSSLGASTDTQYF.

This clonotype is deemed medium-sized. V is TRBV28 and J is TRBJ2-7; 10 bases agree with TRBD2. V was clipped by 3 bases and J by 5 bases; unmatched bases: 13. The CDR3 runs 17 residues. Germline assignment: CDR1 MDHEN and CDR2 SYDVKM. This CDR3 reads CASSLELAGALGDEQYF. The CDR3 coding sequence is TGTGCCAGCAGTTTGGAGCTAGCGGGGGCCTTAGGTGACGAGCAGTACTTC. Complete variable domain (other parts from reference TRBV28 and TRBJ2-7): DVKVTQSSRYLVKRTGEKVFLECVQDMDHENMFWYRQDPGLGLRLIYFSYDVKMKEKGDIPEGYSVSREKKERFSLILESASTNQTSMYLCASSLELAGALGDEQYFGPGTRLTVT.

This clonotype was detected ten times or more. The J gene is TRBJ2-7, the V gene TRBV7-2; 11 positions agree with TRBD1. The germline V gene has CDR1 SGHTA and CDR2 FQGNSA. With 5 bases clipped from V and 4 bases from J, the junction kept 7 bases outside the gene matches. The CDR3 is 15 amino acids. Written as DNA, the CDR3 is TGTGCCAGCAGCGAAACCGGGACAGGGGGTTACGAGCAGTACTTC. Amino acid sequence: CASSETGTGGYEQYF.

This clonotype was counted many times. The J gene is TRBJ2-2, the V gene TRBV7-6, with TRBD2 as a possible D gene (5 bases). V lost 4 bases to trimming and J lost 3 bases, with 12 bases between them. This CDR3 comprises 15 residues. Germline V gives CDR1 SGHVS, CDR2 FNYEAQ. CDR3: CASSSRWGDTGELFF. The CDR3 DNA sequence: TGTGCCAGCAGCTCCCGGTGGGGAGACACCGGGGAGCTGTTTTTT.

This clonotype was detected ten times or more. The chain is built from TRBV7-3 and TRBJ2-1, with a weak D call TRBD1 (8 bases). Germline V gene lookup returns CDR1 SGHTA and CDR2 FQGTGA. The V gene lost 5 bases and the J gene lost 0 bases, with 14 bases spanning the gap. This CDR3 is built from 16 residues. Here the CDR3 reads CASSTGGGSSYNEQFF. CDR3 nucleotides: TGTGCCAGCAGCACAGGGGGGGGGAGCTCCTACAATGAGCAGTTCTTC. Full variable domain (rest looked up from reference TRBV7-3 and TRBJ2-1): GAGVSQTPSNKVTEKGKYVELRCDPISGHTALYWYRQSLGQGPEFLIYFQGTGAADDSGLPNDRFFAVRPEGSVSTLKIQRTERGDSAVYLCASSTGGGSSYNEQFFGPGTRLTVL.

This clonotype was detected ten times or more. V and J are TRBV6-4 and TRBJ2-3; TRBD2 is a possible D gene (5 bases). V gave up 2 bases and J gave up 1 base, with 16 bases separating them. The CDR3 contains 17 residues. Germline values: CDR1 MRHNA, CDR2 SNTAGT. This CDR3 reads CASSDGEAGAGTDTQYF. Written as DNA, the CDR3 is TGTGCCAGCAGTGACGGCGAGGCAGGAGCGGGCACAGATACGCAGTATTTT.

This clonotype was observed many times. The chain is built from TRBV15 and TRBJ2-7, with 8 nucleotides matching TRBD1. J lost 6 bases, V lost 4 bases, and 5 bases had no gene match. CDR3 size: 13 residues. Germline V gene lookup returns CDR1 LNHNV and CDR2 YYDKDF (reference sequence). The CDR3 bases are TGTGCCACCAGCAAGGACAGGGTTTTCGAGCAGTACTTC. Its protein product is CATSKDRVFEQYF.

At least ten counts were recorded for this clonotype. This chain connects TRBV6-1 to TRBJ2-2, with no clear D. Germline CDR1 and CDR2: MNHNS and SASEGT. The CDR3 runs 16 residues. V lost 6 bases and J 3 bases, leaving 17 bases between the germline ends. The CDR3 nucleotides are TGTGCCAGCAGGCCCGAATATATTTCGGACACCGGGGAGCTGTTTTTT. Translated, it gives CASRPEYISDTGELFF.